The 10 T cell receptor beta chains below all came from one sample that was sequenced in a study of shared clonotypes between healthy human individuals. Sequencing was performed with immunoSEQ multiplex PCR; in TCRdb, only in-frame clones are kept and a portion is missing. Of some 900,000 clones listed, 60% to 85% are singletons. The sample consisted of memory CD4+ T cells sorted from blood. Noted subset: CD45RA-negative fraction. The origin of the receptors is a man aged 18 to 30 in good health.

This clone was detected a few times. The gene calls are TRBV29-1 and TRBJ2-3, with 12 bases identical to TRBD1. The length of the CDR3 is 14 residues. The germline CDR1 and CDR2 sequences are SQVTM and ANQGSEA. The ends lost 6 bases at V and 4 bases at J; junction bases unmatched: 5. The CDR3: CSVAGTGGPDTQYF. The CDR3 DNA sequence: TGCAGCGTAGCCGGGACAGGGGGCCCAGATACGCAGTATTTT.

This rearrangement joins TRBV5-4 to TRBJ1-2, with 7 bases aligning to TRBD1. Germline CDR1 and CDR2: SGHNT and YYREEE (reference sequence). The V segment lost 0 bases and the J segment 1 base; nucleotides outside the gene matches: 3. The CDR3 extends over 15 amino acids. CDR3 bases: TGTGCCAGCAGCTTGGTGGGACAGAGTAACTATGGCTACACCTTC. Translated, it gives CASSLVGQSNYGYTF.

The gene calls are TRBV6-4 and TRBJ1-5; 7 bases are shared with TRBD1. CDR1 and CDR2 from the germline V gene are MRHNA and SNTAGT. The CDR3 consists of 16 residues. V dropped 7 bases and J dropped 8; count of bases not matched to a gene: 17. The CDR3 DNA reads as TGTGCCAGCAAGGGGGGGCCCTCGGACAGGAAGGAGCCCCAGCATTTT. Its protein product is CASKGGPSDRKEPQHF.

The rearrangement uses TRBV10-2 and TRBJ1-1; TRBD1 agrees at 7 bases. The V gene's germline CDR1 is WSHSY and CDR2 SAAADI. The CDR3 has 16 amino acids. After removal of 3 bases from V and 5 bases from J, the junction contained 12 bases not matched to a gene. The CDR3 DNA reads as TGCGCCAGCAGTGAAGGGGCAGGGGGTGTAGGTACTGAAGCTTTCTTT. This translates into CASSEGAGGVGTEAFF.

This clone was found many times. The chain joins TRBV6-1 to TRBJ2-7; D ambiguous. CDR1 is MNHNS and CDR2 is SASEGT in the germline V gene. Trimming shortened V by 6 bases and J by 4 bases, and 7 bases separated the two germline ends. This CDR3 region has 11 residues. DNA for the CDR3: TGTGCCAGCAGCGATAAGTACGAGCAGTACTTC. Translation: CASSDKYEQYF.

V gene TRBV7-2 combines with J gene TRBJ1-3; 8 nucleotides align to TRBD1. The CDR3 loop spans 15 amino acids. V lost 3 bases and J lost 4; bases outside the gene matches: 5. Per germline, CDR1 SGHTA and CDR2 FQGNSA. The CDR3 DNA sequence: TGTGCCAGCAGCTTTCCAGGGGGCAGGGGAAACACCATATATTTT. Amino acid sequence: CASSFPGGRGNTIYF.

This rearrangement joins TRBV5-4 to TRBJ2-3; 10 positions match TRBD1. Per germline, CDR1 SGHNT and CDR2 YYREEE (reference sequence). The ends lost 1 base at V and 2 bases at J; junction bases unmatched: 1. This CDR3 region has 15 residues. The CDR3 DNA reads TGTGCCAGCAGCTTGCGACAGGGGGCCACAGATACGCAGTATTTT. As protein: CASSLRQGATDTQYF. Together with reference TRBV5-4 and TRBJ2-3, the CDR3 gives the full variable domain: ETGVTQSPTHLIKTRGQQVTLRCSSQSGHNTVSWYQQALGQGPQFIFQYYREEENGRGNFPPRFSGLQFPNYSSELNVNALELDDSALYLCASSLRQGATDTQYFGPGTRLTVL.

The rearrangement joins TRBV15 to TRBJ2-2; D not certain. From germline, CDR1 is LNHNV and CDR2 YYDKDF (reference sequence). The V and J ends lost 5 bases and 1 base respectively, with 5 bases between them. This CDR3 is built from 13 residues. The CDR3 bases are TGTGCCACCAGCCTGGTGAACACCGGGGAGCTGTTTTTT. This sequence encodes CATSLVNTGELFF.

The J gene is TRBJ2-7, the V gene TRBV18; tentatively, D is TRBD1 (6 bases). The CDR3 extends over 14 amino acids. V was clipped by 5 bases and J by 3 bases, with 14 bases between them. Germline V CDR1 and CDR2: KGHSH, LQKENI. CDR3 DNA: TGTGCCAGCTCATTCTCAGGGACATTCTACGAGCAGTACTTC. This sequence encodes CASSFSGTFYEQYF.

The chain uses TRBV5-1 and TRBJ2-6; D unresolved. This CDR3 spans 15 amino acids. The germline V gene encodes CDR1 SGHRS and CDR2 YFSETQ. Trimming removed 3 bases from V and 0 bases from J, with 7 bases in between. The CDR3 DNA sequence: TGCGCCAGCAGCTCGGCAGCCTCTGGGGCCAACGTCCTGACTTTC. This sequence encodes CASSSAASGANVLTF.